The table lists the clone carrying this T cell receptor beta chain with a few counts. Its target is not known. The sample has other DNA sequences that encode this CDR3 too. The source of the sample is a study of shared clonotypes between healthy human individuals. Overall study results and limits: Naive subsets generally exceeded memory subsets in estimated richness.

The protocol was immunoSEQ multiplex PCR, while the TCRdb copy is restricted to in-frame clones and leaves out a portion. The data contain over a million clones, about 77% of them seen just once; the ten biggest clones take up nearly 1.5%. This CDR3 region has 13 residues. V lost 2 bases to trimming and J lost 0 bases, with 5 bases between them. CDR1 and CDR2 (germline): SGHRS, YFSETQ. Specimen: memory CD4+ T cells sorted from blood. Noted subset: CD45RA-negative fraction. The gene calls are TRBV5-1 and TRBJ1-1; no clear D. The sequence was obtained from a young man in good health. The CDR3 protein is CASSFGLNTEAFF. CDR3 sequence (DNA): TGCGCCAGCAGCTTCGGCTTGAACACTGAAGCTTTCTTT.